These 17 T cell receptor beta chains share one sample of origin, sequenced in a study of blood T cell repertoires in COVID-19. The data were produced by immunoSEQ multiplex PCR, yet TCRdb's version contains in-frame clones alone and is incomplete. Of roughly 100,000 clones listed, approximately 80% are singletons. The specimen was peripheral blood. The receptor source for this set is a man between 60 and 75 years old with acute or convalescent COVID-19.

The DNA for the CDR3 is TGTGCCATCGGACTAGCGGGAGAGACCCAGTACTTC. Encoded protein: CAIGLAGETQYF. V and J are TRBV10-3 and TRBJ2-5; 11 nucleotides agree with TRBD2. V shed 8 bases, J shed 4 bases, and the junction held 0 bases outside the gene matches. The length of the CDR3 is 12 residues. Germline CDR1 ENHRY, CDR2 SYGVKD.

This clone was found once. V is TRBV2 and J is TRBJ2-2, with 9 bases lining up with TRBD1. J gave up 3 bases and V 6 bases, and 5 bases lay outside the gene matches. CDR1 and CDR2 (germline): SNHLY, FYNNEI. CDR3 length: 15 residues. CDR3 loop: CASRTQGADTGELFF. As DNA, the CDR3 is TGTGCCAGCAGGACACAGGGGGCTGACACCGGGGAGCTGTTTTTT.

J is TRBJ2-3 and V is TRBV7-9; 9 bases map to TRBD1. There are 17 residues in the CDR3. Germline CDR1 is SEHNR and CDR2 is FQNEAQ (reference sequence). V was pared by 5 bases and J by 1 base, with 10 bases of the junction left unmatched. The CDR3 DNA reads TGTGCCAGCAGCACACAACAGGGGGCCAGGGGCACAGATACGCAGTATTTT. Protein sequence: CASSTQQGARGTDTQYF.

V usage is TRBV7-8 and J usage is TRBJ1-5, with 9 bases matching TRBD1. Germline-derived CDR1 and CDR2 are SGHVS and FQNEAQ. J gave up 6 bases and V 4 bases, and 10 bases lay outside the gene matches. CDR3 length: 16 residues. The CDR3 loop is CASSYRGQGWFQPQHF. The CDR3 nucleotides are TGTGCCAGCAGCTATCGAGGACAGGGGTGGTTTCAGCCCCAGCATTTT.

J is TRBJ1-2 and V is TRBV7-9, with TRBD1 matching 7 bases. The CDR3 is 12 amino acids. Per the germline V gene, CDR1 is SEHNR and CDR2 is FQNEAQ (reference sequence). J lost 4 bases, V lost 5 bases, and 1 base had no gene match. The chain's CDR3 is CASSTGVYGYTF. For the CDR3, the DNA is TGTGCCAGCAGCACAGGGGTCTATGGCTACACCTTC.

The rearrangement joins TRBV14 to TRBJ2-5; 13 bases are shared with TRBD2. CDR1 is SGHDN and CDR2 is FVKESK in the germline V gene. V dropped 3 bases and J dropped 6; count of bases not matched to a gene: 4. CDR3 length equals 15 residues. The CDR3 spells CASSQGLAGRKTQYF. CDR3 bases: TGTGCCAGCAGCCAGGGACTAGCGGGACGGAAGACCCAGTACTTC.

This chain joins TRBV7-3 and TRBJ2-5, with 9 bases fitting TRBD2. V lost 4 bases and J lost 3; bases outside the gene matches: 6. Germline CDR1 reads SGHTA; CDR2 reads FQGTGA. CDR3 length equals 15 residues. The CDR3 reads CASSSAGTSKETQYF. CDR3 nucleotide sequence: TGTGCCAGCAGCTCGGCCGGGACTAGCAAAGAGACCCAGTACTTC. The full variable domain, rest sourced from reference TRBV7-3 and TRBJ2-5, is GAGVSQTPSNKVTEKGKYVELRCDPISGHTALYWYRQSLGQGPEFLIYFQGTGAADDSGLPNDRFFAVRPEGSVSTLKIQRTERGDSAVYLCASSSAGTSKETQYFGPGTRLLVL.

The CDR3 DNA is TGTGCCAGCAGCCAACTAGCGGGAGGGAACTACGAGCAGTACTTC. Translated, it gives CASSQLAGGNYEQYF. J is TRBJ2-7 and V is TRBV3-1 (or the pseudogene TRBV3-2); TRBD2 matches 12 bases. The V segment lost 2 bases and the J segment 3 bases; nucleotides outside the gene matches: 2. The CDR3 is made up of 15 amino acids. CDR1 is LGHDT and CDR2 is YNNKEL in the germline V gene (reference sequence).

The chain uses TRBV19 and TRBJ2-6; possibly TRBD2 for D (6 bases). Germline-derived CDR1 and CDR2 are LNHDA and SQIVND (reference sequence). Deletions cut 0 bases from V and 0 bases from J, with 21 bases between. The CDR3 consists of 21 residues. DNA of the CDR3: TGTGCCAGTAGTATAGACCCCGTTCGGGAGAGAGATTTCTCTGGGGCCAACGTCCTGACTTTC. This gives the protein CASSIDPVRERDFSGANVLTF.

This clone was observed once. This sequence joins TRBV5-6 and TRBJ1-5, with 7 bases identical to TRBD1. The V and J ends lost 2 bases and 4 bases, in that order; junction bases with no gene match: 6. Germline V lookup: CDR1 SGHDT, CDR2 YYEEEE. The CDR3 contains 15 residues. CDR3 amino acids: CASSFQDRPNQPQHF. CDR3 DNA: TGTGCCAGCAGCTTCCAGGACAGGCCTAATCAGCCCCAGCATTTT.

J is TRBJ2-1 and V is TRBV7-3; D remains ambiguous. The CDR3 is made up of 16 amino acids. Per the germline V gene, CDR1 is SGHTA and CDR2 is FQGTGA. V was cut by 4 bases and J by 8 bases, with 21 bases left in between. In DNA form, the CDR3 reads TGTGCCAGCAGCTCTAATAGTCTAGTTGGTGCCCATGAGCAGTTCTTC. It specifies CASSSNSLVGAHEQFF.

The genes are TRBV2 and TRBJ1-5, with 9 positions matching TRBD1. The V and J ends lost 7 bases and 7 bases, in that order; junction bases with no gene match: 11. Germline V gene data show CDR1 as SNHLY and CDR2 as FYNNEI. The length of the CDR3 is 15 residues. The CDR3 reads CASTEGDRAAQPQHF. The CDR3 DNA sequence: TGTGCCAGCACCGAAGGGGACAGGGCGGCGCAGCCCCAGCATTTT. The full variable domain, rest sourced from reference TRBV2 and TRBJ1-5, is EPEVTQTPSHQVTQMGQEVILRCVPISNHLYFYWYRQILGQKVEFLVSFYNNEISEKSEIFDDQFSVERPDGSNFTLKIRSTKLEDSAMYFCASTEGDRAAQPQHFGDGTRLSIL.

The chain recombines TRBV7-2 with TRBJ2-7; 8 bases map to TRBD1. The germline V gene has CDR1 SGHTA and CDR2 FQGNSA. V was pared by 2 bases and J by 4 bases, with 7 bases of the junction left unmatched. This CDR3 is built from 15 residues. CDR3: CASSLTRDRIYEQYF. CDR3 DNA sequence: TGTGCCAGCAGCTTAACCCGGGACAGGATATACGAGCAGTACTTC.

The rearrangement uses TRBV3-1 (or the pseudogene TRBV3-2) and TRBJ2-1; 7 nucleotides align to TRBD1. With 4 bases clipped from V and 5 bases from J, the junction kept 11 bases outside the gene matches. Germline-derived CDR1 and CDR2 are LGHDT and YNNKEL (reference sequence). The CDR3 has 16 residues. The CDR3 here is CASSRSTGTANNEQFF. For the CDR3, the DNA is TGTGCCAGCAGCCGGTCAACCGGGACAGCGAACAATGAGCAGTTCTTC.

The rearrangement joins TRBV3-1 (or the pseudogene TRBV3-2) to TRBJ2-7, with 9 bases matching TRBD1. In germline, CDR1 is LGHDT, CDR2 YNNKEL (reference sequence). CDR3 length equals 14 residues. Unmatched junction bases numbered 6, after V lost 4 bases and J lost 5 bases. CDR3 amino acids: CASSPGDRVDEQYF. Here the CDR3 DNA reads TGTGCCAGCAGCCCTGGGGACAGGGTCGACGAGCAGTACTTC.

V usage is TRBV5-4 and J usage is TRBJ1-2; TRBD1 matches 8 bases. The CDR3 runs to 14 residues. Germline lookup yields CDR1 SGHNT and CDR2 YYREEE (reference sequence). The V and J ends lost 5 bases and 8 bases, in that order; junction bases with no gene match: 11. For the CDR3, the DNA is TGTGCCAGCAGACAAGAGACAGGGGTCAGCGGCTACACCTTC. Its protein product is CASRQETGVSGYTF.

The CDR3 DNA reads as TGCAGTGCTAGTGGACTAGCGGGAGAAGAGACCCAGTACTTC. This sequence encodes CSASGLAGEETQYF. V is TRBV20-1 and J is TRBJ2-5; 13 bases match TRBD2. CDR3 length: 14 residues. Trimming took 3 bases from V and 3 from J; bases not matched to a gene: 1. CDR1 and CDR2 (germline): DFQATT, SNEGSKA (reference sequence).